This T cell receptor beta chain was sequenced during a study of shared clonotypes between healthy human individuals. Whole-study findings and limits: Clonotype sharing among the donors was expected to vary with sequencing depth. Naive subsets typically showed greater estimated richness than memory subsets.

As regards this clone: The antigen remains undetermined.

Several immunoSEQ 96-well plates shared each subset's DNA, each plate a replicate. Data came from immunoSEQ multiplex PCR; TCRdb stores just in-frame clones and leaves some out. The data hold around 2,000,000 clones, with approximately 94% observed a single time. Positive CCR7 selection of CD45RO-negative cells yielded the naive CD8 cells, and terminally differentiated effector memory CD45RA+ cells were excluded. Trimming at V came to 0 bases and at J to 3 bases, leaving 5 bases not matched to a gene. Germline lookup yields CDR1 SGHDT and CDR2 YYEEEE. The CDR3 sequence is 16 residues long. V gene TRBV5-6 combines with J gene TRBJ2-7, with TRBD1 identical over 11 bases. This sequence originates from a man aged 18 to 30 in good health. The sequencing input was naive CD8+ T cells sorted from blood. The CDR3 here is CASSLEGQGEYYEQYF. The CDR3 region has the DNA TGTGCCAGCAGCTTGGAGGGACAGGGGGAGTACTACGAGCAGTACTTC.